Listed here is a single T cell receptor (beta chain). Sequenced by immunoSEQ multiplex PCR; TCRdb stores in-frame clones only, minus some. The sample gives some 78,000 clones, 87% of which show up once; nearly 5% is in the top ten. The source of the sample is a study of blood T cell repertoires in COVID-19. On the study more broadly: Acute-phase and convalescent COVID-19 samples originated in the United States, Italy and Spain. In each case, the material was cDNA or gDNA derived from T cells, B-cell-depleted T cells, or PBMCs.

After removal of 8 bases from V and 5 bases from J, the junction contained 4 bases not matched to a gene. Per the germline V gene, CDR1 is SQVTM and CDR2 is ANQGSEA. The CDR3 extends over 11 amino acids. This chain connects TRBV29-1 to TRBJ2-5; 8 nucleotides agree with TRBD2. The source material was peripheral blood. This receptor was obtained from a woman aged 80 or over with active or convalescent COVID-19. The CDR3 nucleotides read TGCAGCCCGAAGCGGGGGGAGACCCAGTACTTC. It codes for CSPKRGETQYF. Together with reference TRBV29-1 and TRBJ2-5, the CDR3 gives the full variable domain: SAVISQKPSRDICQRGTSLTIQCQVDSQVTMMFWYRQQPGQSLTLIATANQGSEATYESGFVIDKFPISRPNLTFSTLTVSNMSPEDSSIYLCSPKRGETQYFGPGTRLLVL.